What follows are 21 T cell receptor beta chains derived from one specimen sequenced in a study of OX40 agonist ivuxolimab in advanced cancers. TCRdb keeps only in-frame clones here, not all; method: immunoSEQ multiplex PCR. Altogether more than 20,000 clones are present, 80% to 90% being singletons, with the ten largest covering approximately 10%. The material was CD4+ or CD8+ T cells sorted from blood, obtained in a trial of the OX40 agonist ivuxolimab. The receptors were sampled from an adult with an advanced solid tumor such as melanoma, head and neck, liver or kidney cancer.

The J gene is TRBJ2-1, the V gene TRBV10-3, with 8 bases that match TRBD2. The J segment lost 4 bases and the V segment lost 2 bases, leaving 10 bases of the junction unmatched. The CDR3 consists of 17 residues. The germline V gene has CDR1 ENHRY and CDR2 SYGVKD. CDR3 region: CAISETKRERGYNEQFF. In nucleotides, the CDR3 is TGTGCCATCAGTGAGACCAAGCGGGAGCGGGGATACAATGAGCAGTTCTTC.

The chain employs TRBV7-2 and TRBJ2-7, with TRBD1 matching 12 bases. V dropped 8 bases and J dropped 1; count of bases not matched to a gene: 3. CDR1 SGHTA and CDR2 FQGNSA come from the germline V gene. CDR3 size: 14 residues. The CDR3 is CASQGQGASYEQYF. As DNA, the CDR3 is TGTGCCAGCCAGGGACAGGGGGCTTCCTACGAGCAGTACTTC.

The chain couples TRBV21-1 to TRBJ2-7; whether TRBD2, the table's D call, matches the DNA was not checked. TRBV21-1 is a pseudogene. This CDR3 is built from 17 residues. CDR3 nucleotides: TGTGCCACCAGGGAGAGCGGGAGTCTAGTTAGGTCCTACGAGCAGTACTTC. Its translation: CATRESGSLVRSYEQYF.

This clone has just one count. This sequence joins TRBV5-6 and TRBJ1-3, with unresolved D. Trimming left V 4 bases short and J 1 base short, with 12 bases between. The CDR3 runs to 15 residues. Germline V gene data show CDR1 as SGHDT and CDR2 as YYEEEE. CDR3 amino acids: CASSQPLGSGNTIYF. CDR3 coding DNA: TGTGCCAGCAGCCAACCCCTTGGATCTGGAAACACCATATATTTT.

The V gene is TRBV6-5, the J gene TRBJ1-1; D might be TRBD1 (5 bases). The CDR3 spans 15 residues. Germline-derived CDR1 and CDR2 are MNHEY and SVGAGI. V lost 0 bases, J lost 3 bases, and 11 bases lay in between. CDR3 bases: TGTGCCAGCAGTTACTCTGGCAGGGAGGACACTGAAGCTTTCTTT. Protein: CASSYSGREDTEAFF.

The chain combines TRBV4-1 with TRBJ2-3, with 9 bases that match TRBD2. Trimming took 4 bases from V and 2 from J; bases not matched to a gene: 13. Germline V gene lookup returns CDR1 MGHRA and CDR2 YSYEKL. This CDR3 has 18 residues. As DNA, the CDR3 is TGCGCCAGCAGCCGAAACCAAGCCGGGACTAGCTTCACAGATACGCAGTATTTT. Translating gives CASSRNQAGTSFTDTQYF.

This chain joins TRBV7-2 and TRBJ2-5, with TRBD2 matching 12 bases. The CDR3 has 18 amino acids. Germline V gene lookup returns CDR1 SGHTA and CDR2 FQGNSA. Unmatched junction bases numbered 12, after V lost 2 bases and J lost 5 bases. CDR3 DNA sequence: TGTGCCAGCAGCTTAACGCTAGCGGGAGGGCCGGGGTTCGAGACCCAGTACTTC. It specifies CASSLTLAGGPGFETQYF.

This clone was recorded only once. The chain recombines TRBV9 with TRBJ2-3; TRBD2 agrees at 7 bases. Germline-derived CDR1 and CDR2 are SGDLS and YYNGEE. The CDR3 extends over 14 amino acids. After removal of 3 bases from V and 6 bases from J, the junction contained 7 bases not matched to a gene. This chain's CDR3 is CASSASPLADTQYF. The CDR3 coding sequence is TGTGCCAGCAGCGCGTCCCCACTAGCGGATACGCAGTATTTT.

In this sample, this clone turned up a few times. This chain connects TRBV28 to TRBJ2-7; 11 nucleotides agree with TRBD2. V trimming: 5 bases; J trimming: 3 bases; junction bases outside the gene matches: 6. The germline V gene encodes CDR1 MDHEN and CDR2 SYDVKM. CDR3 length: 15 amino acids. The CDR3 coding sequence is TGTGCCAGCAGTCCCGGGACTAGCGGACTCTACGAGCAGTACTTC. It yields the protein CASSPGTSGLYEQYF.

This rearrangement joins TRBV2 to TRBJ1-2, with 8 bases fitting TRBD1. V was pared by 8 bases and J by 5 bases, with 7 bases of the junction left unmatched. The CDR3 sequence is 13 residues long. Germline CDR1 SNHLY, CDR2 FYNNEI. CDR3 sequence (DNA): TGTGCCAGCCATGGGACAGGAGTTTATGGCTACACCTTC. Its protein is CASHGTGVYGYTF.

The CDR3 here is CASSVTGGVNSPLHF. The DNA for the CDR3 is TGCGCCAGCAGCGTGACAGGGGGAGTTAATTCACCCCTCCACTTT. The chain carries TRBV5-1 and TRBJ1-6; 9 bases are a match to TRBD1. The CDR3 is 15 amino acids. The V gene end was trimmed by 4 bases and the J gene end by 6 bases; junction bases not matched to a gene: 5. Germline-derived CDR1 and CDR2 are SGHRS and YFSETQ. Drawing the rest from reference TRBV5-1 and TRBJ1-6, the complete variable domain is KAGVTQTPRYLIKTRGQQVTLSCSPISGHRSVSWYQQTPGQGLQFLFEYFSETQRNKGNFPGRFSGRQFSNSRSEMNVSTLELGDSALYLCASSVTGGVNSPLHFGNGTRLTVT.

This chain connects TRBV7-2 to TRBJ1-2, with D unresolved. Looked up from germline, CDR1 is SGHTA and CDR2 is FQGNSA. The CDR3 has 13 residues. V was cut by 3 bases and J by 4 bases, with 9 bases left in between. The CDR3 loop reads CASSLQLFYGYTF. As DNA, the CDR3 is TGTGCCAGCAGCTTGCAGCTATTCTATGGCTACACCTTC.

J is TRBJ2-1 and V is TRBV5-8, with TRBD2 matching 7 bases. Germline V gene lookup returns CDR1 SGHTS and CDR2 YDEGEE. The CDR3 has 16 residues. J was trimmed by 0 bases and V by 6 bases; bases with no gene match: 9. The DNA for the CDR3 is TGTGCCAGCATAAGAACGGGAGGCCCCTCCTACAATGAGCAGTTCTTC. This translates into CASIRTGGPSYNEQFF.

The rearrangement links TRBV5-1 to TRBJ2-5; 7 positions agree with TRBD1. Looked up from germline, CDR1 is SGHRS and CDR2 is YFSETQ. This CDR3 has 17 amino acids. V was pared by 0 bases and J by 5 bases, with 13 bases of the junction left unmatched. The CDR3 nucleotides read TGCGCCAGCAGCTTGGCCCGGGCAGGGGGATTGGGGGAGACCCAGTACTTC. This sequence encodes CASSLARAGGLGETQYF.

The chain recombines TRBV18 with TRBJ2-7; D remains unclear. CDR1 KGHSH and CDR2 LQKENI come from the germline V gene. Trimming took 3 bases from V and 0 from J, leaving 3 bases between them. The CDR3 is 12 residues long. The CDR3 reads CASSPASYEQYF. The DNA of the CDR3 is TGTGCCAGCTCACCCGCCTCCTACGAGCAGTACTTC.

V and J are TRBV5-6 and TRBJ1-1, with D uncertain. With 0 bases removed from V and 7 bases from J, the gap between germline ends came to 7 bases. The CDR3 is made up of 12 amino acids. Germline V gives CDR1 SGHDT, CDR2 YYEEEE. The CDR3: CASSLGPGEAFF. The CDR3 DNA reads TGTGCCAGCAGCTTGGGGCCAGGTGAAGCTTTCTTT. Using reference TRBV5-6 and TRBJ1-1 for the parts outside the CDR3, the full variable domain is DAGVTQSPTHLIKTRGQQVTLRCSPKSGHDTVSWYQQALGQGPQFIFQYYEEEERQRGNFPDRFSGHQFPNYSSELNVNALLLGDSALYLCASSLGPGEAFFGQGTRLTVV.

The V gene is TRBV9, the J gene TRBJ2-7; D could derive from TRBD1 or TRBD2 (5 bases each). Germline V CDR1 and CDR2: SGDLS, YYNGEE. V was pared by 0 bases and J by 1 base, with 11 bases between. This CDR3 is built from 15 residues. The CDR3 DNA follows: TGTGCCAGCAGCGTAGGAGGGACGGGTTCCTACGAGCAGTACTTC. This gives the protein CASSVGGTGSYEQYF.

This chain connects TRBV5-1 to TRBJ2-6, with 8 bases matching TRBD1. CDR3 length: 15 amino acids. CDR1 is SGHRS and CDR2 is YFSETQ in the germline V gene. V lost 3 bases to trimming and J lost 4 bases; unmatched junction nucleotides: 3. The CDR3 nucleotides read TGCGCCAGCAGCTGGACAGGGTCGGGGGCCAACGTCCTGACTTTC. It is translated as CASSWTGSGANVLTF.

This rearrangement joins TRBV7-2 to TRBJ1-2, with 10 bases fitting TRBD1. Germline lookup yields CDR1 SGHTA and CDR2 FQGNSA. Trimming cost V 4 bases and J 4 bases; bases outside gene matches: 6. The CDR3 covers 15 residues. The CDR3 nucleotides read TGTGCCAGCAGCTCGACAGGGGGCGGGTTCTATGGCTACACCTTC. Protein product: CASSSTGGGFYGYTF.

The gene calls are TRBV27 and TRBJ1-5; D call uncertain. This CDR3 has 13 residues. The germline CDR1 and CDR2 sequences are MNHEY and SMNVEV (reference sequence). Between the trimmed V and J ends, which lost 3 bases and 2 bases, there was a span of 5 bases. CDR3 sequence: CASSFGGNQPQHF. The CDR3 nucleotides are TGTGCCAGCAGTTTCGGAGGCAATCAGCCCCAGCATTTT.

The CDR3 region is CASSFTGNTEAFF. The CDR3 nucleotides are TGTGCCAGCAGCTTTACAGGGAACACTGAAGCTTTCTTT. The V and J genes are TRBV11-2 and TRBJ1-1; possibly TRBD1 for D (5 bases). Germline values: CDR1 SGHAT, CDR2 FQNNGV. Trimming left V 3 bases short and J 1 base short, with 6 bases between. The CDR3 is 13 amino acids.